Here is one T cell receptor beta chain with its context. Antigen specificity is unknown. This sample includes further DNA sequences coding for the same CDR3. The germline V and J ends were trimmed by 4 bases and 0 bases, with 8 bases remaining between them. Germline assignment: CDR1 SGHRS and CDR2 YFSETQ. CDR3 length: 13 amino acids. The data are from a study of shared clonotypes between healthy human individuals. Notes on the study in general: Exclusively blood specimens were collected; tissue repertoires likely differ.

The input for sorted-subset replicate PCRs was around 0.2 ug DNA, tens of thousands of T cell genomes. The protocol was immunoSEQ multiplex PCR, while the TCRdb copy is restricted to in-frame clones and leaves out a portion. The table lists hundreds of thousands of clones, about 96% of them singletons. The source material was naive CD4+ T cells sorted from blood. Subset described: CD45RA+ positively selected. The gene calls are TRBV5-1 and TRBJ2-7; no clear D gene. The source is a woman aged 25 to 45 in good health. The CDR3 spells CASSTRISYEQYF. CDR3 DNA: TGCGCCAGCAGCACCCGAATCTCCTACGAGCAGTACTTC.